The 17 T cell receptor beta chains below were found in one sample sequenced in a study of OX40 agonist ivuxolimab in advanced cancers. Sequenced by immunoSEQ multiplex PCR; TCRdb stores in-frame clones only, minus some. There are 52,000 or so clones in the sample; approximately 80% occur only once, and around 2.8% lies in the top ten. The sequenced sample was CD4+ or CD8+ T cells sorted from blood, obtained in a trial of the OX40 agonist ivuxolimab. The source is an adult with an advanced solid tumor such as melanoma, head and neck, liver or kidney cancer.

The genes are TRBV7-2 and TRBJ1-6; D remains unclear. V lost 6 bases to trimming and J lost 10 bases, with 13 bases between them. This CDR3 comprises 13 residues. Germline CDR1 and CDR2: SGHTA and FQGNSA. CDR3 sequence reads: CASRHQRLSPLHF. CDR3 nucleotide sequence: TGTGCCAGCAGACATCAACGGCTATCACCCCTCCACTTT. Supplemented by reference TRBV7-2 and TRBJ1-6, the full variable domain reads GAGVSQSPSNKVTEKGKDVELRCDPISGHTALYWYRQSLGQGLEFLIYFQGNSAPDKSGLPSDRFSAERTGGSVSTLTIQRTQQEDSAVYLCASRHQRLSPLHFGNGTRLTVT.

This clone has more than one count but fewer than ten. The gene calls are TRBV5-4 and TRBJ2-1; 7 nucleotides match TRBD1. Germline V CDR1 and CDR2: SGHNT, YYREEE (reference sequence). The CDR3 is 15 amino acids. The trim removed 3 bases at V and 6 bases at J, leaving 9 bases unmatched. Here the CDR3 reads CASSSPGGRGNEQFF. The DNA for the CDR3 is TGTGCCAGCAGCTCCCCAGGGGGTCGAGGCAATGAGCAGTTCTTC.

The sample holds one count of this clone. DNA of the CDR3: TGTGCCTGGAGTGCGCGGAACAGGGGGCGAGATTATCAGCCCCAGCATTTT. As protein: CAWSARNRGRDYQPQHF. This sequence joins TRBV30 and TRBJ1-5; TRBD1 matches at 9 bases. The CDR3 has 17 amino acids. Looked up from germline, CDR1 is GTSNPN and CDR2 is SVGIG (reference sequence). V shed 1 base and J 5 bases; nucleotides not matched to a gene: 12.

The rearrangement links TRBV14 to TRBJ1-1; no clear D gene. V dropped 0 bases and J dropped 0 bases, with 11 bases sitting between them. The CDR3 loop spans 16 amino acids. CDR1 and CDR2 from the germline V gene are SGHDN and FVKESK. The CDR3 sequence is CASSQDLRGMNTEAFF. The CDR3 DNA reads TGTGCCAGCAGCCAAGATCTACGGGGAATGAACACTGAAGCTTTCTTT.

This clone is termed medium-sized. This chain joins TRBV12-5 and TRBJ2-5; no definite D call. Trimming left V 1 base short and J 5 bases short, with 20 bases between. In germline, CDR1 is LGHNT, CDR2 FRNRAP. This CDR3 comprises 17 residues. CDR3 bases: TGTGCTAGTGGTTTGGGAAACAAGGATCCCTACCGGGAGACCCAGTACTTC. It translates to CASGLGNKDPYRETQYF.

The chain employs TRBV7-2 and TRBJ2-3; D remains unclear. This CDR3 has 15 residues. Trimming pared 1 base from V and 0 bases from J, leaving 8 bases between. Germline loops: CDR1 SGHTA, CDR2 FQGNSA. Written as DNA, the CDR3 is TGTGCCAGCAGCTTAGTTGCAGCTAGCACAGATACGCAGTATTTT. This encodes CASSLVAASTDTQYF.

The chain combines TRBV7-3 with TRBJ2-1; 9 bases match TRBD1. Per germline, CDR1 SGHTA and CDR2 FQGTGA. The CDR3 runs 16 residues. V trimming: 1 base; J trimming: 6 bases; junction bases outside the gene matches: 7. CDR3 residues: CASSLRGRTGVNEQFF. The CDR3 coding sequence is TGTGCCAGCAGCTTAAGGGGGAGGACAGGGGTCAATGAGCAGTTCTTC.

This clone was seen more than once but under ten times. This CDR3 is CASSLTGESYEQYF. The CDR3 bases are TGTGCCAGCTCACTGACTGGTGAGTCCTACGAGCAGTACTTC. The chain links TRBV18 to TRBJ2-7; D not certain. The CDR3 loop spans 14 amino acids. Trimming shortened V by 4 bases and J by 1 base, and 11 bases separated the two germline ends. Germline V gene sequence: CDR1 KGHSH, CDR2 LQKENI. The full variable domain, in which reference TRBV18 and TRBJ2-7 provide the parts outside the CDR3, is NAGVMQNPRHLVRRRGQEARLRCSPMKGHSHVYWYRQLPEEGLKFMVYLQKENIIDESGMPKERFSAEFPKEGPSILRIQQVVRGDSAAYFCASSLTGESYEQYFGPGTRLTVT.

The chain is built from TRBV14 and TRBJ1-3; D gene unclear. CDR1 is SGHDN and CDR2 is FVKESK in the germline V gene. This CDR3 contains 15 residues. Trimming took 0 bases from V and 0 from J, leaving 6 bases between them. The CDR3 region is CASSQDQFSGNTIYF. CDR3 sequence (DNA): TGTGCCAGCAGCCAAGACCAGTTCTCTGGAAACACCATATATTTT.

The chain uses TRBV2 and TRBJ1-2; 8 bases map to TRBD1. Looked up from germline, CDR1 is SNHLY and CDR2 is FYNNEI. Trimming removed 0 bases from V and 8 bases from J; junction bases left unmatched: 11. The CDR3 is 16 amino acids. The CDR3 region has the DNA TGTGCCAGCAGTGAAGCGGTGACCTGGACAGGGAAGGGCTACACCTTC. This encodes CASSEAVTWTGKGYTF. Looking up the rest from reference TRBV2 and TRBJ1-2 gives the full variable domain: EPEVTQTPSHQVTQMGQEVILRCVPISNHLYFYWYRQILGQKVEFLVSFYNNEISEKSEIFDDQFSVERPDGSNFTLKIRSTKLEDSAMYFCASSEAVTWTGKGYTFGSGTRLTVV.

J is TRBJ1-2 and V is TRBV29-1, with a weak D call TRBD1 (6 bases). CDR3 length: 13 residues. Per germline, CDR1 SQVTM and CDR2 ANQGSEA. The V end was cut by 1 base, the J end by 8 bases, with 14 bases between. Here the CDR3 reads CSVEVTGPGGYTF. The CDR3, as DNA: TGCAGCGTTGAAGTCACAGGGCCTGGGGGCTACACCTTC.

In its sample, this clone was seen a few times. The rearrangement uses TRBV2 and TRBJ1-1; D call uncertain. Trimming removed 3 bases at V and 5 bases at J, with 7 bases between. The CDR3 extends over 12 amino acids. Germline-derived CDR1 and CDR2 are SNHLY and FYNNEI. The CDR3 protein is CASSEVPTEAFF. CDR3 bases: TGTGCCAGCAGTGAGGTGCCTACTGAAGCTTTCTTT.

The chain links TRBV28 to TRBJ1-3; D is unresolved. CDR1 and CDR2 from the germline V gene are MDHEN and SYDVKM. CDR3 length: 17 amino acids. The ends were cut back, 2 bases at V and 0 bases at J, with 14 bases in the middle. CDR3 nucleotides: TGTGCCAGCAGTTTACTGGTCAGGAGCCACTCTGGAAACACCATATATTTT. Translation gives CASSLLVRSHSGNTIYF. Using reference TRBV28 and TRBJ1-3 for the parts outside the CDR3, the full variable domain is DVKVTQSSRYLVKRTGEKVFLECVQDMDHENMFWYRQDPGLGLRLIYFSYDVKMKEKGDIPEGYSVSREKKERFSLILESASTNQTSMYLCASSLLVRSHSGNTIYFGEGSWLTVV.

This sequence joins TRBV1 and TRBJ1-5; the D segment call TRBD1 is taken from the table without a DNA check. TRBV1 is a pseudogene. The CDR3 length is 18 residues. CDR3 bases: TGCACCAGCAGCCTATCCAAGGGCCGGGACAGGATTAATCAGCCCCAGCATTTT. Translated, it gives CTSSLSKGRDRINQPQHF.

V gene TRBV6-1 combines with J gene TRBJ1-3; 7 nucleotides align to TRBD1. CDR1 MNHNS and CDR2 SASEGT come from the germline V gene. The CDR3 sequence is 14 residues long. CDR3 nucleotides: TGTGGGATTTCCGACAGGGACTCTGGAAACACCATATATTTT. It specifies CGISDRDSGNTIYF.

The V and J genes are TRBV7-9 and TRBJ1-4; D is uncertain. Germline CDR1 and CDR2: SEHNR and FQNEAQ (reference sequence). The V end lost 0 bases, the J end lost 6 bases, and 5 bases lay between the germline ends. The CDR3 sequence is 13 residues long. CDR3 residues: CASSLAMDEKLFF. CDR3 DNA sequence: TGTGCCAGCAGCTTAGCAATGGATGAAAAACTGTTTTTT.

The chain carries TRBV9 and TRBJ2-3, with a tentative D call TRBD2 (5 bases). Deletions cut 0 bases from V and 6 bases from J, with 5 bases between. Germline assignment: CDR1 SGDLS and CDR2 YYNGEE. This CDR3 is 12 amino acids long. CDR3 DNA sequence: TGTGCCAGCAGCGTAGGCGGGGATACGCAGTATTTT. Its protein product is CASSVGGDTQYF.